The 18 T cell receptor beta chains below all came from one sample that was sequenced in a study of blood T cell repertoires in COVID-19. Clones were read by immunoSEQ multiplex PCR, and TCRdb kept only the in-frame ones, dropping some. The sample consists of 88,000 or so clones, roughly 80% of them appearing once. The sequencing sample was made of peripheral blood. These receptors all stem from a man in his fifties or sixties with acute or convalescent COVID-19.

The V call is TRBV6-5, the J call TRBJ2-7; 11 nucleotides match TRBD1. Germline CDR1 MNHEY, CDR2 SVGAGI. Trimming cost V 8 bases and J 2 bases; bases outside gene matches: 8. The CDR3 has 15 residues. The CDR3 is CASGTRDRGTYEQYF. The CDR3 coding sequence is TGTGCCAGCGGAACCCGGGACAGGGGGACCTACGAGCAGTACTTC.

The rearrangement links TRBV7-8 to TRBJ2-1, with 11 bases that match TRBD2. Trimming at V came to 4 bases and at J to 4 bases, leaving 6 bases not matched to a gene. The germline V gene has CDR1 SGHVS and CDR2 FQNEAQ. CDR3 length: 16 amino acids. Here the CDR3 DNA reads TGTGCCAGCAGCTCTTACCGACTAGCGGGGTACAATGAGCAGTTCTTC. It yields the protein CASSSYRLAGYNEQFF.

This chain joins TRBV7-2 and TRBJ2-7; D is perhaps TRBD2 (6 bases). With 5 bases removed from V and 1 base from J, the gap between germline ends came to 15 bases. This CDR3 comprises 15 residues. Germline V gene lookup returns CDR1 SGHTA and CDR2 FQGNSA. The CDR3, as DNA: TGTGCCAGCAGCCCTCGCCGGGACTCGTCCTACGAGCAGTACTTC. Protein sequence: CASSPRRDSSYEQYF.

The rearrangement joins TRBV9 to TRBJ2-3; 8 positions match TRBD1. With 4 bases clipped from V and 2 bases from J, the junction kept 3 bases outside the gene matches. The CDR3 consists of 14 residues. From germline, CDR1 is SGDLS and CDR2 YYNGEE. CDR3 in amino acids: CASSSDRVTDTQYF. CDR3 nucleotides: TGTGCCAGCAGCTCGGACAGGGTCACAGATACGCAGTATTTT.

V is TRBV7-2 and J is TRBJ1-1, with TRBD1 as a possible D gene (6 bases). Trimming removed 2 bases at V and 3 bases at J, with 16 bases between. This CDR3 spans 16 amino acids. CDR1 and CDR2 from the germline V gene are SGHTA and FQGNSA. CDR3: CASSLFRGARYTEAFF. The CDR3 nucleotides are TGTGCCAGCAGCTTATTCCGGGGGGCGAGATACACTGAAGCTTTCTTT.

The chain has TRBV12-3 or TRBV12-4 and TRBJ1-4, with a possible D match to TRBD1 (5 bases). This CDR3 has 12 residues. Between the trimmed V and J ends, which lost 4 bases and 13 bases, there was a span of 13 bases. CDR3 region: CASSSGTFTLFF. As DNA, the CDR3 is TGTGCCAGCAGTTCAGGGACTTTTACACTGTTTTTT.

This rearrangement joins TRBV6-6 to TRBJ2-1; 8 bases are shared with TRBD2. This CDR3 comprises 15 residues. Germline V gene lookup returns CDR1 MNHNY and CDR2 SVGAGI (reference sequence). With V trimmed by 11 bases and J by 0 bases, 9 bases remained unmatched. In nucleotides, the CDR3 is TGTGCCGGCTCGATCGCGGGAGGCTCCTACAATGAGCAGTTCTTC. This translates into CAGSIAGGSYNEQFF.

Only a few counts were recorded for this clone. The rearrangement links TRBV12-3 or TRBV12-4 to TRBJ1-2; 7 bases map to TRBD1. The CDR3 has 13 residues. J lost 5 bases, V lost 5 bases, and 5 bases had no gene match. The CDR3 sequence: CASSIQTGYGYTF. The CDR3 DNA sequence: TGTGCCAGCAGTATTCAGACAGGGTATGGCTACACCTTC.

This CDR3 reads CASSVGSGKKLTEAFF. The CDR3 DNA follows: TGTGCCAGCAGCGTAGGGTCAGGCAAAAAGCTCACTGAAGCTTTCTTT. The genes are TRBV9 and TRBJ1-1; no firm D call. The CDR3 extends over 16 amino acids. Germline V lookup: CDR1 SGDLS, CDR2 YYNGEE. With 0 bases removed from V and 4 bases from J, the gap between germline ends came to 16 bases.

This sequence joins TRBV25-1 and TRBJ2-3; possible D gene TRBD2, 5 bases. The ends were cut back, 3 bases at V and 0 bases at J, with 10 bases in the middle. Germline CDR1 reads MGHDK; CDR2 reads SYGVNS. This CDR3 spans 15 amino acids. CDR3 region: CASSDLAESTDTQYF. As DNA, the CDR3 is TGTGCCAGCAGTGACCTAGCCGAAAGCACAGATACGCAGTATTTT.

This clone turned up a few times. V usage is TRBV21-1 and J usage is TRBJ1-1; TRBD1, the D gene given by the table, was not confirmed from the DNA. TRBV21-1 is annotated as a pseudogene. The CDR3 spans 15 residues. CDR3 sequence (DNA): TGTGCCAGCAGCACGCAGGGGGCGCGGGACACTGAAGCTTTCTTT. Amino acid sequence: CASSTQGARDTEAFF.

The V gene is TRBV4-3, the J gene TRBJ2-3; D is ambiguous. The CDR3 covers 16 residues. CDR1 and CDR2 from the germline V gene are LGHNA and YSLEER. Deletions cut 0 bases from V and 0 bases from J, with 10 bases between. The CDR3 DNA sequence: TGCGCCAGCAGCCAAGATTCCGCGGCTAGCACAGATACGCAGTATTTT. Protein sequence: CASSQDSAASTDTQYF.

The V gene is TRBV11-2, the J gene TRBJ2-5; D might be TRBD1 (5 bases). The germline V and J ends were trimmed by 3 bases and 5 bases, with 13 bases remaining between them. This CDR3 is 14 amino acids long. CDR1 is SGHAT and CDR2 is FQNNGV in the germline V gene. The DNA for the CDR3 is TGTGCCAGCAGCTTCTGGCAGGGTCACGAGACCCAGTACTTC. Amino acid sequence: CASSFWQGHETQYF.

In its sample, this clone was seen a few times. V and J are TRBV19 and TRBJ2-6, with TRBD2 as a possible D gene (5 bases). Germline V gene lookup returns CDR1 LNHDA and CDR2 SQIVND (reference sequence). The CDR3 has 16 residues. Trimming took 1 base from V and 4 from J, leaving 11 bases between them. In DNA, the CDR3 is TGTGCCAGTAGTATAGGAGAGGGTTGGGGGGCCAACGTCCTGACTTTC. Translated, it gives CASSIGEGWGANVLTF.

This sequence joins TRBV11-2 and TRBJ2-7; TRBD1 might be the D (6 bases). Per the germline V gene, CDR1 is SGHAT and CDR2 is FQNNGV. The length of the CDR3 is 13 residues. V lost 4 bases and J lost 2, with 9 bases in between. For the CDR3, the DNA is TGTGCCAGCAGCTACGGGACAACCTACGAGCAGTACTTC. Translation gives CASSYGTTYEQYF.

The gene calls are TRBV4-3 and TRBJ2-1; TRBD2 agrees at 10 bases. Germline assignment: CDR1 LGHNA and CDR2 YSLEER. V dropped 4 bases and J dropped 3; count of bases not matched to a gene: 6. The CDR3 has 16 residues. The CDR3 here is CASSRRSGRIYNEQFF. The CDR3 bases are TGCGCCAGCAGCCGGCGTAGCGGGAGGATCTACAATGAGCAGTTCTTC.

This clone has only a few counts. The genes are TRBV4-1 and TRBJ1-5; 7 bases align to TRBD1. The CDR3 runs to 15 residues. CDR1 and CDR2 from the germline V gene are MGHRA and YSYEKL. The J segment lost 4 bases and the V segment lost 0 bases, leaving 3 bases of the junction unmatched. The CDR3: CASSQDSRGNQPQHF. CDR3 DNA sequence: TGCGCCAGCAGCCAAGATTCCAGGGGGAATCAGCCCCAGCATTTT.

This clone was seen a handful of times. The chain carries TRBV4-3 and TRBJ2-4; maybe TRBD2 (6 bases). Germline CDR1 is LGHNA and CDR2 is YSLEER. Trimming pared 3 bases from V and 7 bases from J, leaving 16 bases between. The CDR3 is 15 residues long. The CDR3 nucleotides are TGCGCCAGCAGCCAGGACCCGGGACTTTGGAACATTCAGTACTTC. Translating it yields CASSQDPGLWNIQYF.